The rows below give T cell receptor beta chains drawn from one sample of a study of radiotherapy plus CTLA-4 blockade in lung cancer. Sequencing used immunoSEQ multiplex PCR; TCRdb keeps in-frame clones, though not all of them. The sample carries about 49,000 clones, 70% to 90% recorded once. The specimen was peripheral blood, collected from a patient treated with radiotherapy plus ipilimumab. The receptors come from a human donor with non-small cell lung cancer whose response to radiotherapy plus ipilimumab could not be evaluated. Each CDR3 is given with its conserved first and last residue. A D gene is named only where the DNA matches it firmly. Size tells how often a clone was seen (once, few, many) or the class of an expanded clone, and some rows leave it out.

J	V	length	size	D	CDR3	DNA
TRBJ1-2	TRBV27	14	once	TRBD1	CASSITGGYYGYTF	TGTGCCAGCAGCATAACAGGGGGGTACTATGGCTACACCTTC
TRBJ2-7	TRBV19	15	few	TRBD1	CASSTKGQGVYEQYF	TGTGCCAGTAGTACTAAAGGACAGGGGGTCTACGAGCAGTACTTC
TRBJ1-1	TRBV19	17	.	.	CASSPDLTPGWDSEAFF	TGTGCCAGTAGCCCGGACCTTACCCCTGGTTGGGACTCTGAAGCTTTCTTT
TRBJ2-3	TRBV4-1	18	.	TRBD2	CASSHPSGRDKRADTQYF	TGCGCCAGCAGCCACCCTAGCGGGAGGGATAAGAGGGCAGATACGCAGTATTTT
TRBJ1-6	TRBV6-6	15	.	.	CASQTFNTYNSPLHF	TGTGCCAGCCAGACTTTCAATACCTATAATTCACCCCTCCACTTT
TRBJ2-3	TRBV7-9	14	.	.	CASSLGGDTDTQYF	TGTGCCAGCAGCTTAGGGGGGGACACAGATACGCAGTATTTT
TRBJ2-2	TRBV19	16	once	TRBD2	CASRLSGRAYTGELFF	TGTGCCAGTAGACTTAGCGGGAGGGCCTATACCGGGGAGCTGTTTTTT
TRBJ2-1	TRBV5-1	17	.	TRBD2	CASTQLPPAGGPDEQFF	TGCGCCAGCACGCAATTGCCACCAGCGGGAGGGCCGGATGAGCAGTTCTTC
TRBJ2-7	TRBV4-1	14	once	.	CASSQEATDYEQYF	TGCGCCAGCAGCCAAGAGGCAACAGATTACGAGCAGTACTTC
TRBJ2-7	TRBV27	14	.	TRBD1	CASSFGTEIYEQYF	TGTGCCAGCAGTTTCGGGACAGAGATCTACGAGCAGTACTTC
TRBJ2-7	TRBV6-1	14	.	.	CASRGQIHLYEQYF	TGTGCCAGCAGGGGACAAATTCACCTCTACGAGCAGTACTTC
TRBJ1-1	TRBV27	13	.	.	CASSRQINTEAFF	TGTGCCAGCAGTCGTCAGATCAACACTGAAGCTTTCTTT
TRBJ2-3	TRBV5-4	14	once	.	CASSLPTDGPAEYF	TGTGCCAGCAGCCTACCAACGGATGGGCCAGCGGAGTATTTT
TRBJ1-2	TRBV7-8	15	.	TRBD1	CASSNGTGMEYGYTF	TGTGCCAGCAGTAACGGGACAGGGATGGAATATGGCTACACCTTC
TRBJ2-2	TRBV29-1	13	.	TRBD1	CSVGQGVTGELFF	TGCAGCGTTGGCCAGGGGGTTACCGGGGAGCTGTTTTTT
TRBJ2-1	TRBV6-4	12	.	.	CASSDSRGEQFF	TGTGCCAGCAGTGACTCGCGGGGTGAGCAGTTCTTC
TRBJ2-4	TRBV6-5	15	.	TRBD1	CASRQGVIDKNIQYF	TGTGCCAGCAGGCAGGGGGTCATTGACAAAAACATTCAGTACTTC
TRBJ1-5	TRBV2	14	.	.	CASSRQALNQPQHF	TGTGCCAGCAGTAGACAGGCCCTCAATCAGCCCCAGCATTTT
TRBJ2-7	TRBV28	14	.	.	CASGRTLHSYEQYF	TGTGCCAGCGGCAGGACTTTACACTCCTACGAGCAGTACTTC
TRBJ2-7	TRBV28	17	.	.	CASSFPPGGLRSYEQYF	TGTGCCAGCAGTTTCCCCCCAGGGGGGTTAAGGAGCTACGAGCAGTACTTC
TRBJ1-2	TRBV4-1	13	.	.	CASSPGTSYGYTF	TGCGCCAGCAGCCCAGGGACATCCTATGGCTACACCTTC
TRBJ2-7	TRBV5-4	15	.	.	CASSLVTRGNYEQYF	TGTGCCAGCAGCTTGGTAACTCGAGGCAACTACGAGCAGTACTTC
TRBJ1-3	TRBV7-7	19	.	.	CASTCQGSARRRSGNTIYF	TGTGCTAGCACCTGCCAAGGGTCAGCTCGGAGGAGATCTGGAAACACCATATATTTT
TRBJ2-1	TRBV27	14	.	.	CASRTSDIYNEQFF	TGTGCCAGCAGAACCTCGGACATCTACAATGAGCAGTTCTTC